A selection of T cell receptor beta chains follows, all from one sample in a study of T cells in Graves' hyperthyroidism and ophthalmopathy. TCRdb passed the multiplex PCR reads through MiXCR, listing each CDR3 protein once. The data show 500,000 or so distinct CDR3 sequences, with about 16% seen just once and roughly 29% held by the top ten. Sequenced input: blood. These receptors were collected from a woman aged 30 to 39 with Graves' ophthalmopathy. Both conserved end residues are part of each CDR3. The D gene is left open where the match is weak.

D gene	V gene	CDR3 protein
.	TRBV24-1	CATSDLRGGQKETQYF
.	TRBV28	CASTYPDSPNYEQYF
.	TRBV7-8	CASSLNGGNEKLFF
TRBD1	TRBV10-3	CAITDRAGNTEAFF
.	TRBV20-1	CSAYQTSKNIQYF
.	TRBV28	CASNLENTGELFF
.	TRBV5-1	CASSQERLSDYEQYF
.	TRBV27	CASSLSAGVGEAFF
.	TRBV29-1	CSVWQGLNYGYTF
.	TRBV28	CASSSPGPDTQYF
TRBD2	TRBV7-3	CASSSASGRMVTQYF
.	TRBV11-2	CASSHLTGGVKETQYF
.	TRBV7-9	CASSAQAPNEQYF
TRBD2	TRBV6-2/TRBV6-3	CATGWTSGRAGETQYF
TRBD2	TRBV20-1	CSATPGDSGSPEQFF
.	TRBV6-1	CASSTTGVHGYTF
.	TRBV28	CASSFGQPNEKLFF
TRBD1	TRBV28	CASSSHTGEVGGYTF
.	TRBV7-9	CASSSLASLGGHLDTQYF
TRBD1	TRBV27	CASSLSGGTYEQYF
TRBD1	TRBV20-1	CSARSIGTGADTQYF
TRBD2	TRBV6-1	CASSSRGLAGGFQNEQFF
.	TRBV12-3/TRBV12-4	CASSFFERVDTIYF
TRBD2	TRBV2	CASSENSGRGTGELFF
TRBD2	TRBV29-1	CSASGTSGSSTGELFF
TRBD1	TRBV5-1	CASSQGQGGVNYGYTF
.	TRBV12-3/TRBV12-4	CASSPNSGEQFF
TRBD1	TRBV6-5	CASSYPGTGNTEAFF
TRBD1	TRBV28	CASRDRGKSPLHF
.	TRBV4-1	CASSQILQLNTEAFF
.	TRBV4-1	CASSQLVRDRGGSPLHF
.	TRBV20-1	CSASGLGTDTQYF
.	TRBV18	CASSPFQGNQLGAFF
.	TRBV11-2	CASSSGNKGYF
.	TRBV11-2	CASSAGVTNEKLFF
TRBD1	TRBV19	CASRRDSVNYGYTF
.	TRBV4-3	CASSQAIYSYEQYF
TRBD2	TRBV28	CASSPPTSPYNEQFF
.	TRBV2	CASTPGTLNTEAFF
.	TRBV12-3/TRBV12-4	CASSQGQIANYGYTF
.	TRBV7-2	CASSLAPRSAGNTIYF
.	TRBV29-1	CSVAGLSSSTGELFF
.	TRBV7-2	CASGSLQDSSYEQYF
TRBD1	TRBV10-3	CAISGDRDQPQHF
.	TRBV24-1	CATSDLQGLEAFF
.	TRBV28	CASSLLSFGGSQPQHF
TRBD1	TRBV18	CASSPVAGQGQETQYF
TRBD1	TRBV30	CAWGQGAYEQYF
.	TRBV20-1	CSARDLPNNEQFF
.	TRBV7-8	CASGSFSPNTGELFF
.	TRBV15	CATSRPQGYEQYF
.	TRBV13	CASSFARGTQYF
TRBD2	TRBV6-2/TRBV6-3	CASSYRSSGGSGANVLTF
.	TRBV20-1	CSARRAREFF
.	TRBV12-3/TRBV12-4	CASGADVQGNQPQHF
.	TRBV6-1	CASSDGGSYEQYF
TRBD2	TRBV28	CASSLSRTRDEQYF
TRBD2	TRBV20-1	CSAREEEAGAMDTQYF
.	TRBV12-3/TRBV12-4	CASTHSEGETQYF